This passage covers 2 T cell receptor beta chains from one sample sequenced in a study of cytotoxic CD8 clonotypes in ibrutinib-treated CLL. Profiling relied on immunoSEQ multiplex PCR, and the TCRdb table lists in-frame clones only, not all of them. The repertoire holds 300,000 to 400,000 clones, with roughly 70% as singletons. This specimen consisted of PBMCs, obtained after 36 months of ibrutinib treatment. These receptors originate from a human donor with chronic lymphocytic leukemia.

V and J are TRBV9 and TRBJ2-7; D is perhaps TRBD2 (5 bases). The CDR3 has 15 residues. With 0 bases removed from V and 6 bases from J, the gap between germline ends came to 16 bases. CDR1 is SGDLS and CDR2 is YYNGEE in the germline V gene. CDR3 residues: CASSVDSSGVGEQYF. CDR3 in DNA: TGTGCCAGCAGCGTAGACAGTTCCGGGGTCGGCGAGCAGTACTTC.

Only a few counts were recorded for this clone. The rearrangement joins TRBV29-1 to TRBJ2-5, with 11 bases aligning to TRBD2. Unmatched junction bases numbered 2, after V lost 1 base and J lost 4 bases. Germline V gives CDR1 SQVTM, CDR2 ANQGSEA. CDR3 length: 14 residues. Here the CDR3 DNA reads TGCAGCGTTGAAGTGGGACTAGCGGTAGAGACCCAGTACTTC. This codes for CSVEVGLAVETQYF. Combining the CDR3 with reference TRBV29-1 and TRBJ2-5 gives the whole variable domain SAVISQKPSRDICQRGTSLTIQCQVDSQVTMMFWYRQQPGQSLTLIATANQGSEATYESGFVIDKFPISRPNLTFSTLTVSNMSPEDSSIYLCSVEVGLAVETQYFGPGTRLLVL.